The 9 T cell receptor beta chains given below trace back to one sample, sequenced in a study of blood T cells in healthy people across ages. Through a sample-barcoded 5' primer and a J-beta primer mix, a second PCR was run for roughly 6 to 12 cycles. TCRdb re-called the 5' RACE reads through MiXCR, storing one row per CDR3 protein. Of some 890,000 distinct CDR3 sequences detected, approximately 32% appear once; the ten largest clones hold roughly 10%. The same specimen was also included in a second study, on T cells of mothers and their children.

The sequenced sample was blood. The receptor set was obtained from a woman in her thirties or forties in good health.

Concerning this clonotype itself: One end of the junction varies from germline; a read error may be responsible. The chain is built from TRBV19 and TRBJ1-2, with D unclear. From germline, CDR1 is LNHDA and CDR2 SQIVND (reference sequence). The length of the CDR3 is 16 residues. CDR3 loop: CATDSGRTVVEYGYTF. The DNA for the CDR3 is TGCGCTACAGATTCCGGCAGGACTGTAGTAGAATATGGCTACACCTTC.

The chain carries TRBV7-2 and TRBJ1-5, with D unclear. Germline V gene sequence: CDR1 SGHTA, CDR2 FQGNSA. CDR3 size: 15 residues. V dropped 1 base and J dropped 4 bases, with 11 bases sitting between them. CDR3 region: CASSLDGQVNQPQHF. CDR3 nucleotides: TGTGCCAGCAGCTTAGATGGTCAAGTGAATCAGCCCCAGCATTTT.

In its sample, this clonotype was seen a few times. V gene TRBV7-2 combines with J gene TRBJ2-3; D may be TRBD1 (5 bases). The V and J ends lost 6 bases and 9 bases respectively, with 13 bases between them. The CDR3 sequence is 12 residues long. Germline-derived CDR1 and CDR2 are SGHTA and FQGNSA. CDR3 amino acids: CASSSTGPTQYF. CDR3 sequence (DNA): TGTGCCAGCAGTTCCACAGGCCCCACGCAGTATTTT.

This clonotype has ten or more counts. This rearrangement joins TRBV6-6 to TRBJ2-7, with D perhaps matching TRBD1 (6 bases). The CDR3 sequence is 13 residues long. The V gene lost 10 bases and the J gene lost 2 bases, with 15 bases spanning the gap. Germline CDR1 MNHNY, CDR2 SVGAGI (reference sequence). The chain's CDR3 is CATIGTFTYEQYF. CDR3 coding DNA: TGTGCCACAATAGGGACATTCACCTACGAGCAGTACTTC.

This clonotype was picked up a small number of times. The chain is built from TRBV9 and TRBJ1-4; 9 bases agree with TRBD1. The germline CDR1 and CDR2 sequences are SGDLS and YYNGEE. The CDR3 runs 18 residues. V lost 0 bases to trimming and J lost 8 bases; unmatched junction nucleotides: 14. The CDR3 bases are TGTGCCAGCAGCGTAGGAGAAGGAACAGGGGGCTTAGGAGAAAAACTGTTTTTT. Amino acids: CASSVGEGTGGLGEKLFF.

There are many counts of this clonotype. Here the CDR3 reads CASSPESSYNEQFF. CDR3 in DNA: TGCGCCAGCAGCCCCGAGAGCTCCTACAATGAGCAGTTCTTC. The chain is built from TRBV5-1 and TRBJ2-1; D is uncertain. The V end lost 4 bases, the J end lost 0 bases, and 8 bases lay between the germline ends. The CDR3 sequence is 14 residues long. Germline V gene sequence: CDR1 SGHRS, CDR2 YFSETQ.

The chain uses TRBV15 and TRBJ2-1; D perhaps matches TRBD2 (6 bases). Germline assignment: CDR1 LNHNV and CDR2 YYDKDF (reference sequence). Trimming stripped 0 bases from V and 10 bases from J, with 10 bases between. This CDR3 spans 13 amino acids. The CDR3 loop is CATSRERGVEQFF. The CDR3 DNA follows: TGTGCCACCAGCAGAGAGCGGGGCGTAGAGCAGTTCTTC. The full variable domain, in which reference TRBV15 and TRBJ2-1 provide the parts outside the CDR3, is DAMVIQNPRYQVTQFGKPVTLSCSQTLNHNVMYWYQQKSSQAPKLLFHYYDKDFNNEADTPDNFQSRRPNTSFCFLDIRSPGLGDTAMYLCATSRERGVEQFFGPGTRLTVL.

CDR3 sequence: CSASHPKTKRGLAGEQYF. The CDR3 bases are TGCAGTGCTAGTCACCCCAAAACTAAGAGGGGACTAGCGGGTGAGCAGTACTTC. The gene calls are TRBV20-1 and TRBJ2-7; 12 bases line up with TRBD2. Trimming removed 3 bases from V and 7 bases from J; junction bases left unmatched: 19. The germline CDR1 and CDR2 sequences are DFQATT and SNEGSKA (reference sequence). CDR3 length: 18 residues.

This chain uses TRBV7-8 with TRBJ1-2; no clear D. Germline-derived CDR1 and CDR2 are SGHVS and FQNEAQ. The V end was cut by 3 bases, the J end by 4 bases, with 18 bases between. This CDR3 contains 16 residues. This CDR3 reads CASSLLGRMLSYGYTF. The CDR3 bases are TGTGCCAGCAGCTTGTTGGGCAGGATGTTGAGCTATGGCTACACCTTC.